The sequence of this T cell receptor (beta chain) was determined in a study of shared clonotypes between healthy human individuals. Produced via immunoSEQ multiplex PCR; TCRdb's table is partial and in-frame only. This sample yields about 2,500,000 clones, of which more than 90% are seen a single time; roughly 0.15% belongs to the top ten. CDR1 is SGHDN and CDR2 is FVKESK in the germline V gene. CDR3 length equals 16 residues. Trimming shortened V by 4 bases and J by 1 base, and 16 bases separated the two germline ends. Both subsets, CD45RA+ naive and CD45RA-negative memory, were split from the CD4+ cells.

The chain uses TRBV14 and TRBJ1-1, with no clear D. Input material: naive CD4+ T cells sorted from blood. Subset here: CD45RA+ positively selected. This clonotype originated in a man aged 18 to 29 in good health. CDR3 sequence: CASSRLTTLQNTEAFF. CDR3 nucleotides: TGTGCCAGCAGCCGCTTGACAACCCTACAGAACACTGAAGCTTTCTTT.